This T cell receptor beta chain is from a study of regulatory T cells in long-lasting Graves disease. General study results and limits: Between persistent patients, around 2,900 public clonotypes were shared, exceeding the 800 to 1,000 shared between new patients. It was peripheral blood alone, not thyroid tissue, that was studied. TCR diversity in persistent Graves' patients was below that of newly diagnosed ones.

The CDR3 length is 13 residues. CDR1 and CDR2 from the germline V gene are SEHNR and FQNEAQ (reference sequence). With 1 base removed from V and 3 bases from J, the gap between germline ends came to 6 bases. TCR beta libraries were built with iRepertoire HTBI primers and Arm-PCR of CDR3 regions. MiXCR, applied by TCRdb to the multiplex PCR reads, yields one record per CDR3 protein. The sample has 700,000 or so distinct CDR3 sequences; roughly 30% are singletons. Time point defined: persistent/refractory GD, antithyroid drugs over 5 years with positive TRAb. TCR sequences were obtained from RNA taken from PBMCs. An endocrinology department in Xi'an, China, recruited the patients. This clonotype was recorded a few times. Its target is not known.

The receptor was derived from a female donor with Graves disease. This specimen was peripheral blood mononuclear cells (PBMCs), taken when the disease was refractory, from a patient treated with antithyroid drugs. V and J are TRBV7-9 and TRBJ2-5; no firm D call. The CDR3 nucleotides are TGTGCCAGCAGCTTAGACCCAAAAGAGACCCAGTACTTC. The encoded protein is CASSLDPKETQYF.